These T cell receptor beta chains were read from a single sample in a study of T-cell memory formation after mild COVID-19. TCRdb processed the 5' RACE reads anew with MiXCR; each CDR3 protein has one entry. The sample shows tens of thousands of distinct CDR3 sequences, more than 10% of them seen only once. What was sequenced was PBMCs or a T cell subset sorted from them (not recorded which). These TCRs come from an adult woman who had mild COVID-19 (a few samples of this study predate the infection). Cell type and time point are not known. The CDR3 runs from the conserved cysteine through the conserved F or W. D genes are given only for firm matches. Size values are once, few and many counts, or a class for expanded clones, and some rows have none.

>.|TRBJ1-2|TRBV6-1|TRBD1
CASIPDHRGGNYGYTF
TGTGCCAGCATCCCTGACCACAGGGGAGGGAACTATGGCTACACCTTC
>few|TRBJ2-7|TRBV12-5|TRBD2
CASGFDSGRREQYF
TGTGCTAGTGGTTTTGATAGCGGGAGGAGGGAGCAGTACTTC
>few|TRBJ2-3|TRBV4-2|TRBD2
CASSQGTSGSWDTQYF
TGTGCCAGCAGCCAGGGGACTAGCGGGAGTTGGGATACGCAGTATTTT
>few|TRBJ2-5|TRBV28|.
CASSFAGVGQETQYF
TGTGCCAGCAGTTTCGCAGGGGTAGGCCAAGAGACCCAGTACTTC
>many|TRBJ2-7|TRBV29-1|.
CSVEFPGSYEQYF
TGCAGCGTTGAATTTCCAGGCTCCTACGAGCAGTACTTC
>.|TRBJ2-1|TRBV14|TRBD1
CASSFDRVPYIEQFF
TGTGCCAGCAGCTTCGACAGGGTCCCCTACATTGAGCAGTTCTTC
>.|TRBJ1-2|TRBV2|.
CASSGGTPYGYTF
TGTGCCAGCAGTGGGGGGACACCCTATGGCTACACCTTC
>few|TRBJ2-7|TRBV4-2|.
CASSQLGSDPHEQYF
TGTGCCAGCAGCCAATTGGGTTCGGATCCCCACGAGCAGTACTTC
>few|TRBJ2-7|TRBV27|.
CASSLSAGAGYEQYF
TGTGCCAGCAGTTTATCGGCGGGGGCGGGCTACGAGCAGTACTTC
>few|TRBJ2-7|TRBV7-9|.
CASSLAAGLLYEQYF
TGTGCCAGCAGCTTAGCTGCGGGACTCCTCTACGAGCAGTACTTC
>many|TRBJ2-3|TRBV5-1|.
CASSAGTLKSTDTQYF
TGCGCCAGCAGCGCCGGGACGCTTAAAAGCACAGATACGCAGTATTTT
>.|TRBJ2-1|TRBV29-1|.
CSVDVPLQDYNEQFF
TGCAGCGTTGATGTCCCACTCCAGGACTACAATGAGCAGTTCTTC
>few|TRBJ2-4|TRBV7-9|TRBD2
CASRDLAGGQQNIQYF
TGTGCCAGCAGAGATCTAGCGGGGGGACAACAAAACATTCAGTACTTC
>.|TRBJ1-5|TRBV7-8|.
CASSQALNQPQHF
TGTGCCAGCAGCCAAGCGCTTAATCAGCCCCAGCATTTT
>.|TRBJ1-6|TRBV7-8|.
CASSFAGNIKNSPLHF
TGTGCCAGCAGCTTTGCAGGGAATATTAAGAATTCACCCCTCCACTTT
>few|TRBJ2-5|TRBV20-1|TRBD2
CSARSGGGETQYF
TGCAGTGCTCGTAGCGGGGGGGGAGAGACCCAGTACTTC
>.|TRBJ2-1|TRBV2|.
CASSEGPPYNEQFF
TGTGCCAGCAGTGAGGGCCCGCCTTACAATGAGCAGTTCTTC
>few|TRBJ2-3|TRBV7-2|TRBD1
CASRLARGQNLLADTQYF
TGTGCCAGCAGATTAGCCAGGGGGCAGAATCTATTGGCGGATACGCAGTATTTT
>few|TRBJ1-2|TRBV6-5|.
CASSYGGLYGYTF
TGTGCCAGCAGTTACGGGGGGCTGTATGGCTACACCTTC
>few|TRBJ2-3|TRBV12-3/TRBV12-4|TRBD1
CASSSPAGGGFGDTQYF
TGTGCCAGCAGTTCTCCTGCAGGGGGCGGGTTTGGAGATACGCAGTATTTT
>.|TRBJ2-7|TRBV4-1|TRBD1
CASSQERQGSYEQYF
TGCGCCAGCAGCCAAGAGCGACAGGGTTCCTACGAGCAGTACTTC
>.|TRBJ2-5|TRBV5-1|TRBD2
CASSHTRASGKETQYF
TGCGCCAGCAGCCACACTCGGGCTAGCGGGAAAGAGACCCAGTACTTC
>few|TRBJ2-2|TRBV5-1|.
CASSAGTHNTGELFF
TGCGCCAGCAGCGCCGGGACACATAACACCGGGGAGCTGTTTTTT
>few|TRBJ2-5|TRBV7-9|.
CASSLRGTQETQYF
TGTGCCAGCAGCTTAAGAGGGACCCAAGAGACCCAGTACTTC
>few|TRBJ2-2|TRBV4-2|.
CASSQSVAGQITGELFF
TGTGCCAGCAGCCAAAGCGTAGCGGGACAGATCACCGGGGAGCTGTTTTTT
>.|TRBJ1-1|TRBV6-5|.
CASSYSTTGRGTEAFF
TGTGCCAGCAGTTACTCGACTACAGGGAGAGGGACTGAAGCTTTCTTT
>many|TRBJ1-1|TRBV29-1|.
CSGDKNTEAFF
TGCAGCGGGGACAAGAACACTGAAGCTTTCTTT
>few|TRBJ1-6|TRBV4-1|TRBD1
CASSHLTGGNSPLHF
TGCGCCAGCAGCCACCTGACAGGGGGGAATTCACCCCTCCACTTT
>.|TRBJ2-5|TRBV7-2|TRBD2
CASSPKGLAGVPETQYF
TGTGCCAGCAGCCCCAAGGGACTAGCGGGAGTACCAGAGACCCAGTACTTC
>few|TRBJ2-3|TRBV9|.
CASSVGTTDTQYF
TGTGCCAGCAGCGTTGGGACCACAGATACGCAGTATTTT
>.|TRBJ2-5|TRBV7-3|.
CASSSSDARLQETQYF
TGTGCCAGCAGCTCCTCCGACGCCCGCTTACAAGAGACCCAGTACTTC
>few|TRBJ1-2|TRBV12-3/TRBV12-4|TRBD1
CASSFEGAGDHGYTF
TGTGCCAGCAGTTTCGAGGGGGCAGGGGACCATGGCTACACCTTC
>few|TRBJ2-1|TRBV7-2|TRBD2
CASSLVNSGRAPHHEQFF
TGTGCCAGCAGCTTAGTGAACAGCGGGAGGGCCCCCCATCATGAGCAGTTCTTC
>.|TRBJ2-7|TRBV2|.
CASGWTPYEQYF
TGTGCTTCAGGGTGGACTCCCTACGAGCAGTACTTC
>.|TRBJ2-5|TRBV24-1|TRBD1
CATSPSRGRGRETQYF
TGTGCCACCAGTCCATCCCGGGGCAGGGGGAGAGAGACCCAGTACTTC
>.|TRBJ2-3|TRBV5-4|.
CASSFKALSTDTQYF
TGTGCCAGCAGCTTTAAAGCCCTTAGCACAGATACGCAGTATTTT
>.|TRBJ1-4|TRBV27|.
CASGGLGDRNEKLFF
TGTGCCAGCGGCGGTCTGGGGGACCGGAACGAAAAACTGTTTTTT
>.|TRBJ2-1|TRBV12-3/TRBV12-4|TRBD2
CASSLPPLAGGSNEQFF
TGTGCCAGCAGTTTACCCCCCCTAGCGGGGGGCTCCAATGAGCAGTTCTTC
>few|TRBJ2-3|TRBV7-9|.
CATRPSDTQYF
TGTGCCACCCGACCATCAGATACGCAGTATTTT
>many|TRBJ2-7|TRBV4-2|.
CASSQGSSYEQYF
TGTGCCAGCAGCCAGGGGAGCTCCTACGAGCAGTACTTC
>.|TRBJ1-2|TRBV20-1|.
CSARDRRVSTF
TGCAGTGCTAGAGATCGCCGAGTTAGCACCTTC
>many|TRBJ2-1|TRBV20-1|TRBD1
CSASDRGRPTYNEQFF
TGCAGTGCCAGTGACAGGGGGCGGCCAACTTACAATGAGCAGTTCTTC
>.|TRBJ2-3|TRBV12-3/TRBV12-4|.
CASSFFLGASTDTQYF
TGTGCCAGCAGTTTTTTCTTGGGAGCTAGCACAGATACGCAGTATTTT
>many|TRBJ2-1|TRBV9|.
CASSPGLVSSRSYNEQFF
TGTGCCAGCAGCCCGGGGCTAGTTAGTTCCCGCTCCTACAATGAGCAGTTCTTC
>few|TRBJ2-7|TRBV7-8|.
CASSTSGGTYEQYF
TGTGCCAGCAGCACCTCTGGGGGGACCTACGAGCAGTACTTC
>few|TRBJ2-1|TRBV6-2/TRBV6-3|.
CASTSGDLNYNEQFF
TGTGCCAGCACCTCCGGGGACTTAAACTACAATGAGCAGTTCTTC
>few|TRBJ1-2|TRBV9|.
CASSGPYGYTF
TGTGCCAGCAGCGGCCCCTATGGCTACACCTTC
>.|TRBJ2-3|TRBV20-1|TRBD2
CSARDYDAGVQDTQYF
TGCAGTGCTAGAGATTACGACGCGGGAGTCCAAGATACGCAGTATTTT
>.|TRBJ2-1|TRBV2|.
CASRAVNEQFF
TGTGCCAGCCGGGCGGTCAATGAGCAGTTCTTC
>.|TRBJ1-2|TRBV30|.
CAWSRDPYYGYTF
TGTGCCTGGAGCCGGGACCCCTACTATGGCTACACCTTC
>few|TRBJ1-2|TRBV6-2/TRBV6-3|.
CASRRDGYYGYTF
TGTGCCAGCAGGCGAGACGGGTACTATGGCTACACCTTC
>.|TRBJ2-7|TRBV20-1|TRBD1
CSARIGGQGREQYF
TGCAGTGCTAGGATCGGGGGACAGGGGCGCGAGCAGTACTTC
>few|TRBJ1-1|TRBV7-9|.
CASSLGSAEAFF
TGTGCCAGCAGCTTAGGCTCGGCTGAAGCTTTCTTT
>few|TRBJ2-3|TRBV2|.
CASSPIGASTDTQYF
TGTGCCAGCAGCCCTATCGGGGCCAGCACAGATACGCAGTATTTT